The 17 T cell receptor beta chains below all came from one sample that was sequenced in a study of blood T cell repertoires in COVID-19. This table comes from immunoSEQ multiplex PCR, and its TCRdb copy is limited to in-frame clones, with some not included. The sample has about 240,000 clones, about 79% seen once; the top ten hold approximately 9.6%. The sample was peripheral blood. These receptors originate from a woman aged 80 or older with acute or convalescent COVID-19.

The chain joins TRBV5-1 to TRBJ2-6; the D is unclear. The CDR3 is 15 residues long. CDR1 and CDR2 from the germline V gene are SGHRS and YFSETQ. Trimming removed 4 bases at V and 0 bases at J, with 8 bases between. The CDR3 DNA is TGCGCCAGCAGCCCTCCACTCTCTGGGGCCAACGTCCTGACTTTC. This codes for CASSPPLSGANVLTF.

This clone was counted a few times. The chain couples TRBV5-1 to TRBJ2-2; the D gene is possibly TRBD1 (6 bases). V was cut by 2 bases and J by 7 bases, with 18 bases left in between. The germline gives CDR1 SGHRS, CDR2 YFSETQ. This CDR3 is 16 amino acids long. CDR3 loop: CASSFQLQGSGGELFF. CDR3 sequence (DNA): TGCGCCAGCAGCTTCCAGTTACAGGGTAGTGGCGGGGAGCTGTTTTTT. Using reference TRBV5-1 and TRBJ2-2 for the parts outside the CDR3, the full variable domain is KAGVTQTPRYLIKTRGQQVTLSCSPISGHRSVSWYQQTPGQGLQFLFEYFSETQRNKGNFPGRFSGRQFSNSRSEMNVSTLELGDSALYLCASSFQLQGSGGELFFGEGSRLTVL.

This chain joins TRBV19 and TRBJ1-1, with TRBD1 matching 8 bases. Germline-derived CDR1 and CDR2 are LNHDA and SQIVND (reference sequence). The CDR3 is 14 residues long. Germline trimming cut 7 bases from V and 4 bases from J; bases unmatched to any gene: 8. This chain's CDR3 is CASTSPGQGTEAFF. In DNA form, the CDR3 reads TGTGCCAGTACCTCCCCCGGACAGGGCACTGAAGCTTTCTTT.

CDR3 residues: CATSSLASFNNEQFF. DNA for the CDR3: TGTGCCACCAGTTCTTTAGCGTCCTTCAACAATGAGCAGTTCTTC. The chain links TRBV24-1 to TRBJ2-1, with a weak D call TRBD2 (5 bases). The CDR3 is 15 amino acids. Trimming cost V 6 bases and J 5 bases, with 16 bases left between them. Germline V gene lookup returns CDR1 KGHDR and CDR2 SFDVKD.

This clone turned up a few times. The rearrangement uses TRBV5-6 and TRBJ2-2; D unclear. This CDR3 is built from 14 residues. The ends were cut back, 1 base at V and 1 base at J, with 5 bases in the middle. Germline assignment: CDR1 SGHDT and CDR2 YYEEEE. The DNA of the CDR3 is TGTGCCAGCAGCTTGTTGAGGAACACCGGGGAGCTGTTTTTT. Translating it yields CASSLLRNTGELFF.

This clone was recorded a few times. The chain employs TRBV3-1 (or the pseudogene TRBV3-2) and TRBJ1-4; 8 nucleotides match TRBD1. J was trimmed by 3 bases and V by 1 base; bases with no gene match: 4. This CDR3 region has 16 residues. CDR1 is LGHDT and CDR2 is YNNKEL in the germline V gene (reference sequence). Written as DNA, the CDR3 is TGTGCCAGCAGCCAAGCTACAGGGGGAGCTAATGAAAAACTGTTTTTT. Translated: CASSQATGGANEKLFF.

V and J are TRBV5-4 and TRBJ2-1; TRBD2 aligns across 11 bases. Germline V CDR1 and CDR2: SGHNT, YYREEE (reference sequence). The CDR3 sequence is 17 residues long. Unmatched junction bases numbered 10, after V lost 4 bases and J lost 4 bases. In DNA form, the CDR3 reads TGTGCCAGCAGCACGGCTAGCGGGGGGCTGGGATACAATGAGCAGTTCTTC. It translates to CASSTASGGLGYNEQFF.

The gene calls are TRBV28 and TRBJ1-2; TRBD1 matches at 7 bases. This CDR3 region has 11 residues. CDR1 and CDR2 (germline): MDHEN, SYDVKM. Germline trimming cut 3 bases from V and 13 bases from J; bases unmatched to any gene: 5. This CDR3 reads CASSLTGYVTF. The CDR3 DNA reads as TGTGCCAGCAGTTTGACAGGGTATGTCACCTTC.

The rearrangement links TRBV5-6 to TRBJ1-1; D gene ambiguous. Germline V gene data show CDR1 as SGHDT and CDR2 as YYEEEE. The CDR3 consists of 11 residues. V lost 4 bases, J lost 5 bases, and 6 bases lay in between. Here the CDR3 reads CASSLRTEAFF. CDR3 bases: TGTGCCAGCAGCCTGAGGACTGAAGCTTTCTTT.

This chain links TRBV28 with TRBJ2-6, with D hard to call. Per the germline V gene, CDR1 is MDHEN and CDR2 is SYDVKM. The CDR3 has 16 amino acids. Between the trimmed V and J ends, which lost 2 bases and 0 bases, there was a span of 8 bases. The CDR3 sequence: CASSLESLSGANVLTF. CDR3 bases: TGTGCCAGCAGTTTAGAGTCCCTCTCTGGGGCCAACGTCCTGACTTTC.

The CDR3 DNA reads TGTGCCAGCATACGGGGTGGCGGGGGAGGGTTAGAGACCCAGTACTTC. As protein: CASIRGGGGGLETQYF. The V gene is TRBV28, the J gene TRBJ2-5; TRBD2 aligns across 7 bases. The CDR3 is 16 amino acids. Germline CDR1 MDHEN, CDR2 SYDVKM. The V segment lost 7 bases and the J segment 4 bases; nucleotides outside the gene matches: 15.

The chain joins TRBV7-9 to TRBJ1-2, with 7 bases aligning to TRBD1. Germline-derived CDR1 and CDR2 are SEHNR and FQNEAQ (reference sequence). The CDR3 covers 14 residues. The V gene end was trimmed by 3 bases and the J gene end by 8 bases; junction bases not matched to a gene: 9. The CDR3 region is CASSFDYRGFGYTF. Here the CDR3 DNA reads TGTGCCAGCAGCTTCGACTACAGGGGATTCGGCTACACCTTC.

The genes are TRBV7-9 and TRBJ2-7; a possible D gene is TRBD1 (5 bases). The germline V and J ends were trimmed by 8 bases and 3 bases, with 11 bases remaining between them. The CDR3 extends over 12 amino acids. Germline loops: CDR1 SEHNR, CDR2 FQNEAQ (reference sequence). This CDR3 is CASAQEIYEQYF. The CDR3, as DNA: TGTGCCAGCGCACAGGAAATCTACGAGCAGTACTTC.

The chain's CDR3 is CASSWNRVRDEQFF. The CDR3 nucleotides are TGTGCCAGCAGCTGGAACAGGGTTAGGGATGAGCAGTTCTTC. This chain uses TRBV11-2 with TRBJ2-1; D is perhaps TRBD1 (6 bases). From germline, CDR1 is SGHAT and CDR2 FQNNGV. This CDR3 has 14 amino acids. V lost 4 bases, J lost 8 bases, and 15 bases lay in between.

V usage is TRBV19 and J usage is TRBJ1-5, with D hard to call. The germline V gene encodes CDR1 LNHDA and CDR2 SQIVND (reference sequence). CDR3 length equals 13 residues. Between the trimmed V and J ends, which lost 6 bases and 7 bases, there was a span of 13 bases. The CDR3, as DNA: TGTGCCAGTAGCCGATCTTTGAGGCAGCCCCAGCATTTT. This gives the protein CASSRSLRQPQHF.

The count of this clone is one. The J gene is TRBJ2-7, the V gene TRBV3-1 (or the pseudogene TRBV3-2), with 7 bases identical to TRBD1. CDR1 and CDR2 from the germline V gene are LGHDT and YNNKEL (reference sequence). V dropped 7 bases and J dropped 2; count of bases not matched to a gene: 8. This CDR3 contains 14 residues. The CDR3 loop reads CASTQGTAAYEQYF. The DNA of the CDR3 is TGTGCCAGCACCCAGGGGACAGCTGCCTACGAGCAGTACTTC.

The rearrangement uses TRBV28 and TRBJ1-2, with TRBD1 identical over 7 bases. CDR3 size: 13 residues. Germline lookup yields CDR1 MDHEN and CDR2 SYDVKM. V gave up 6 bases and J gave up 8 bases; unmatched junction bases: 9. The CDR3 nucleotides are TGTGCCAGCAGCACACCGGGACAGAGAGGCTACACCTTC. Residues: CASSTPGQRGYTF.